The 24 T cell receptor beta chains below all came from one sample that was sequenced in a study of cytomegalovirus exposure and HLA in healthy donors. The table came from immunoSEQ multiplex PCR; TCRdb's copy has only in-frame clones and leaves some out. This sample has tens of thousands of clones, with roughly 93% found just once. The sequenced material came from PBMCs. The receptors derive from a woman in her twenties or thirties in good health and CMV-seronegative.

The chain recombines TRBV19 with TRBJ2-7, with TRBD2 identical over 11 bases. V lost 4 bases and J lost 5; bases outside the gene matches: 4. CDR1 and CDR2 from the germline V gene are LNHDA and SQIVND (reference sequence). The length of the CDR3 is 14 residues. The CDR3 nucleotides read TGTGCCAGTAGTAGACTAGCGGGGAGGAACGAGCAGTACTTC. The encoded protein is CASSRLAGRNEQYF.

This clone was picked up one time. This chain links TRBV5-4 with TRBJ1-1; D unclear. In germline, CDR1 is SGHNT, CDR2 YYREEE (reference sequence). The V end was cut by 5 bases, the J end by 1 base, with 6 bases between. This CDR3 spans 12 amino acids. The CDR3 sequence: CASRSGNTEAFF. The CDR3 nucleotides read TGTGCCAGCAGGAGCGGGAACACTGAAGCTTTCTTT.

The rearrangement joins TRBV4-2 to TRBJ1-2; TRBD1 might be the D (6 bases). The germline CDR1 and CDR2 sequences are LGHNA and YNFKEQ. V dropped 0 bases and J dropped 6 bases, with 17 bases sitting between them. The CDR3 length is 16 residues. The CDR3 DNA follows: TGTGCCAGCAGCCAAGATTTACTTGGACAGATCGATGGCTACACCTTC. Encoded protein: CASSQDLLGQIDGYTF.

This clone showed up just once. The chain joins TRBV5-1 to TRBJ1-5; no reliable D call. This CDR3 has 13 residues. V gave up 1 base and J gave up 5 bases, with 7 bases separating them. CDR1 is SGHRS and CDR2 is YFSETQ in the germline V gene. The CDR3 DNA is TGCGCCAGCAGCTTGTTCTCGGATCAGCCCCAGCATTTT. It translates to CASSLFSDQPQHF.

The chain recombines TRBV5-1 with TRBJ2-1; TRBD2 aligns across 9 bases. The junction had 6 bases not matched to a gene; V was cut back by 0 bases and J by 5 bases. CDR3 length: 16 residues. Germline V gives CDR1 SGHRS, CDR2 YFSETQ. The CDR3 DNA reads TGCGCCAGCAGCTTGGCCCGTTGGACTAGCGACAATGAGCAGTTCTTC. Translated: CASSLARWTSDNEQFF.

The J gene is TRBJ2-1, the V gene TRBV28; 10 nucleotides align to TRBD2. The CDR3 has 16 amino acids. Losses at the gene ends were 6 bases for V and 5 bases for J; bases not matched to a gene: 10. Looked up from germline, CDR1 is MDHEN and CDR2 is SYDVKM. CDR3: CASRASGGGPNNEQFF. Written as DNA, the CDR3 is TGTGCCAGCAGAGCAAGCGGGGGGGGCCCCAACAATGAGCAGTTCTTC.

This clone occurred once. The chain combines TRBV7-9 with TRBJ1-3; the D gene is possibly TRBD1 (5 bases). Germline V gene sequence: CDR1 SEHNR, CDR2 FQNEAQ (reference sequence). Trimming removed 6 bases at V and 4 bases at J, with 13 bases between. The CDR3 runs 14 residues. Here the CDR3 DNA reads TGTGCCAGCAGGACAGCTTCCTCCGGAAACACCATATATTTT. Residues: CASRTASSGNTIYF.

V is TRBV7-2 and J is TRBJ2-5; D is possibly TRBD1 (6 bases). V lost 4 bases and J lost 1, with 16 bases in between. The CDR3 has 16 amino acids. Germline assignment: CDR1 SGHTA and CDR2 FQGNSA. The CDR3 DNA follows: TGTGCCAGCAGCTCCAGGGGTCGGCGGTTCCAAGAGACCCAGTACTTC. This sequence encodes CASSSRGRRFQETQYF.

This clone showed up just once. The chain uses TRBV11-1 and TRBJ1-2; TRBD1 matches at 8 bases. The CDR3 length is 14 residues. Germline loops: CDR1 SGHAT, CDR2 FQDESV (reference sequence). The V gene end was trimmed by 5 bases and the J gene end by 6 bases; junction bases not matched to a gene: 8. The CDR3, as DNA: TGTGCCAGCAGCCCATGGGCAGGGGGCGATGGCTACACCTTC. Its translation: CASSPWAGGDGYTF.

The chain carries TRBV9 and TRBJ2-7; TRBD2 aligns across 7 bases. The CDR3 totals 16 residues. Losses at the gene ends were 0 bases for V and 4 bases for J; bases not matched to a gene: 10. CDR1 and CDR2 from the germline V gene are SGDLS and YYNGEE. The DNA for the CDR3 is TGTGCCAGCAGCGTAGCGGCGGGGGTAGGCGGGTACGAGCAGTACTTC. This encodes CASSVAAGVGGYEQYF.

The chain has TRBV7-9 and TRBJ2-7; the match to TRBD2 covers 9 bases. CDR1 is SEHNR, CDR2 FQNEAQ, per germline (reference sequence). The CDR3 spans 16 residues. Unmatched junction bases numbered 13, after V lost 5 bases and J lost 5 bases. CDR3 coding DNA: TGTGCCAGCAGCGGAACCATAGCGGGAGTACGTAACGAGCAGTACTTC. Amino acids: CASSGTIAGVRNEQYF. Filled out from reference TRBV7-9 and TRBJ2-7, the complete variable domain reads DTGVSQNPRHKITKRGQNVTFRCDPISEHNRLYWYRQTLGQGPEFLTYFQNEAQLEKSRLLSDRFSAERPKGSFSTLEIQRTEQGDSAMYLCASSGTIAGVRNEQYFGPGTRLTVT.

V usage is TRBV28 and J usage is TRBJ1-1, with D uncertain. The CDR3 runs 14 residues. Germline-derived CDR1 and CDR2 are MDHEN and SYDVKM. Trimming removed 3 bases from V and 1 base from J, with 9 bases in between. In DNA form, the CDR3 reads TGTGCCAGCAGTTTGAGCCCAAAGAACACTGAAGCTTTCTTT. Amino acids: CASSLSPKNTEAFF.

The chain joins TRBV28 to TRBJ1-4; TRBD1 agrees at 9 bases. The junction had 21 bases not matched to a gene; V was cut back by 6 bases and J by 7 bases. The CDR3 sequence is 19 residues long. Germline-derived CDR1 and CDR2 are MDHEN and SYDVKM. CDR3 DNA: TGTGCCAGCAGCAAGTTCACTGGGACAGGGTTTCTAACAAGTGAAAAACTGTTTTTT. Protein product: CASSKFTGTGFLTSEKLFF.

The genes are TRBV18 and TRBJ2-5; maybe TRBD1 (5 bases). V was shortened by 6 bases and J by 7 bases, with 18 bases between the two germline ends. Germline CDR1 is KGHSH and CDR2 is LQKENI. The CDR3 extends over 14 amino acids. The CDR3 coding sequence is TGTGCCAGCTCGCTAGGGGTGGACCTAGGGACCCAGTACTTC. Translated: CASSLGVDLGTQYF.

This chain links TRBV18 with TRBJ1-5; 10 bases fit TRBD1. J gave up 6 bases and V 4 bases, and 6 bases lay outside the gene matches. Germline V gene data show CDR1 as KGHSH and CDR2 as LQKENI. The CDR3 spans 15 residues. The CDR3 DNA is TGTGCCAGCTCACAGGGACAGGGGACAGGTCAGCCCCAGCATTTT. Encoded protein: CASSQGQGTGQPQHF.

V gene TRBV2 combines with J gene TRBJ1-1; D is perhaps TRBD1 (5 bases). Germline V lookup: CDR1 SNHLY, CDR2 FYNNEI. Trimming took off 8 bases at V and 4 bases at J, with 8 bases between the two ends. The CDR3 length is 11 residues. In DNA, the CDR3 is TGTGCCAGCGGGGGGGGCACTGAAGCTTTCTTT. Its protein product is CASGGGTEAFF.

V and J are TRBV5-1 and TRBJ2-2, with 11 nucleotides matching TRBD2. CDR1 is SGHRS, CDR2 YFSETQ, per germline. This CDR3 is built from 17 residues. Trimming at V came to 4 bases and at J to 5 bases, leaving 10 bases not matched to a gene. CDR3 amino acids: CASSGGLAGGLTGELFF. Here the CDR3 DNA reads TGCGCCAGCAGCGGTGGTCTAGCGGGGGGCTTAACCGGGGAGCTGTTTTTT. The full variable domain, with the rest looked up from reference TRBV5-1 and TRBJ2-2, is KAGVTQTPRYLIKTRGQQVTLSCSPISGHRSVSWYQQTPGQGLQFLFEYFSETQRNKGNFPGRFSGRQFSNSRSEMNVSTLELGDSALYLCASSGGLAGGLTGELFFGEGSRLTVL.

The V and J genes are TRBV4-1 and TRBJ2-5, with 7 bases identical to TRBD1. CDR1 is MGHRA and CDR2 is YSYEKL in the germline V gene. Trimming at V came to 0 bases and at J to 5 bases, leaving 6 bases not matched to a gene. CDR3 length: 15 amino acids. The CDR3 sequence: CASSQDDRAMETQYF. CDR3 nucleotide sequence: TGCGCCAGCAGCCAAGACGACAGGGCTATGGAGACCCAGTACTTC.

The gene calls are TRBV6-1 and TRBJ2-1; 7 positions match TRBD2. The CDR3 has 16 residues. Per germline, CDR1 MNHNS and CDR2 SASEGT. V was pared by 1 base and J by 5 bases, with 8 bases of the junction left unmatched. CDR3 coding DNA: TGTGCCAGCAGTGAAGAAAGACTAGCAGTCGACAATGAGCAGTTCTTC. It specifies CASSEERLAVDNEQFF.

V is TRBV6-6 and J is TRBJ2-7; TRBD1 aligns across 11 bases. V dropped 6 bases and J dropped 7; count of bases not matched to a gene: 11. The CDR3 has 15 residues. Germline values: CDR1 MNHNY, CDR2 SVGAGI (reference sequence). Here the CDR3 DNA reads TGTGCCAGCAGCCGCACCGGGACAGGGGGTAAGGAGCAGTACTTC. Its translation is CASSRTGTGGKEQYF.

CDR3 DNA: TGTGCCAGCAGAACAATCCAGGGTATGTACACTGAAGCTTTCTTT. Encoded protein: CASRTIQGMYTEAFF. V gene TRBV6-6 combines with J gene TRBJ1-1, with D tentatively TRBD1 (5 bases). Trimming pared 6 bases from V and 3 bases from J, leaving 17 bases between. This CDR3 region has 15 residues. Germline CDR1 MNHNY, CDR2 SVGAGI (reference sequence).

The V gene is TRBV7-2, the J gene TRBJ2-5; 14 nucleotides agree with TRBD2. After removal of 5 bases from V and 9 bases from J, the junction contained 8 bases not matched to a gene. Germline CDR1 reads SGHTA; CDR2 reads FQGNSA. The CDR3 length is 15 residues. The CDR3 sequence is CASSTQTSGGGPQYF. CDR3 in DNA: TGTGCCAGCAGCACCCAGACTAGCGGGGGGGGTCCCCAGTACTTC.

The CDR3 DNA follows: TGTGCCAGCAGCTTGGTGAGACAGGCAACCTATGGCTACACCTTC. Its protein is CASSLVRQATYGYTF. The genes are TRBV5-8 and TRBJ1-2; D perhaps matches TRBD1 (6 bases). Deletions cut 0 bases from V and 4 bases from J, with 13 bases between. This CDR3 is built from 15 residues. Per germline, CDR1 SGHTS and CDR2 YDEGEE.

In this sample, this clone turned up a few times. V and J are TRBV6-5 and TRBJ2-7; 7 nucleotides agree with TRBD2. The CDR3 is 11 residues long. V shed 7 bases and J 5 bases; nucleotides not matched to a gene: 2. The germline CDR1 and CDR2 sequences are MNHEY and SVGAGI. CDR3 amino acids: CASTRGDEQYF. In nucleotides, the CDR3 is TGTGCCAGCACTCGGGGGGACGAGCAGTACTTC.